This T cell receptor beta chain was identified during a study of T cells in Graves' hyperthyroidism and ophthalmopathy. Amplified TCR beta CDR3 regions came from RNA transcripts. In the first-round RT-PCR of the TCR CDR3, the HTBI primer set was used. TCRdb independently ran MiXCR on the multiplex PCR reads; one entry per CDR3 protein. The sample has roughly 300,000 distinct CDR3 sequences; roughly 20% are singletons. V was pared by 3 bases and J by 1 base, with 18 bases between. This CDR3 region has 16 residues. Germline CDR1 DFQATT, CDR2 SNEGSKA (reference sequence). Stable Graves' hyperthyroidism meant no ophthalmopathy progression within 18 months.

The TCR originated in a woman between 45 and 65 years old with Graves' hyperthyroidism. Sequencing was performed on blood. This rearrangement joins TRBV20-1 to TRBJ1-1; maybe TRBD1 (5 bases). CDR3 bases: TGCAGTGCTAGTGGGGGGAGGGATTCAAGGAACACTGAAGCTTTCTTT. As protein: CSASGGRDSRNTEAFF.